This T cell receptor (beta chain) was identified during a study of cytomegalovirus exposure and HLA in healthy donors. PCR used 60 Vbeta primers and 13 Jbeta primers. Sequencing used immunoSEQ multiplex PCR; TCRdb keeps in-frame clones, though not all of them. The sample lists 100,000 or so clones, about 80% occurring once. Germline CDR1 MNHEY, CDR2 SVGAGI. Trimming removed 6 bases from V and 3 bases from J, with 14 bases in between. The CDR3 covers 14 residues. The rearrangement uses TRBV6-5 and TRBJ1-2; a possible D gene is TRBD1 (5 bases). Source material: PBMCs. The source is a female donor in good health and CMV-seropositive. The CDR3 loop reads CASSEYGGDYGYTF. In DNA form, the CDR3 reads TGTGCCAGCAGCGAGTACGGGGGGGACTATGGCTACACCTTC.